The 17 T cell receptor beta chains given below trace back to one sample, sequenced in a study of cytomegalovirus exposure and HLA in healthy donors. The PCR contained 60 Vbeta and 13 Jbeta primers. The method was immunoSEQ multiplex PCR; TCRdb's version includes in-frame clones alone and lacks a portion of them. Of some 150,000 clones in the sample, 78% were seen once. Input material: PBMCs. These receptors were taken from a man in his forties in good health and CMV-seropositive.

The chain combines TRBV2 with TRBJ2-1, with D possibly matching TRBD1 (5 bases). Trimming cost V 8 bases and J 3 bases, with 17 bases left between them. The CDR3 is 15 residues long. Germline lookup yields CDR1 SNHLY and CDR2 FYNNEI. CDR3 DNA: TGTGCCAGCGACGTTCAAGGGCAGGGCTACAATGAGCAGTTCTTC. Translating gives CASDVQGQGYNEQFF.

This chain links TRBV5-1 with TRBJ2-3, with 10 bases identical to TRBD2. The CDR3 has 15 residues. The junction had 4 bases not matched to a gene; V was cut back by 3 bases and J by 3 bases. CDR1 and CDR2 from the germline V gene are SGHRS and YFSETQ. CDR3 amino acids: CASSSSGRATDTQYF. CDR3 coding DNA: TGCGCCAGCAGCTCGAGCGGGAGGGCGACAGATACGCAGTATTTT. Full variable domain (remainder filled in from reference TRBV5-1 and TRBJ2-3): KAGVTQTPRYLIKTRGQQVTLSCSPISGHRSVSWYQQTPGQGLQFLFEYFSETQRNKGNFPGRFSGRQFSNSRSEMNVSTLELGDSALYLCASSSSGRATDTQYFGPGTRLTVL.

This clone came up once. The chain combines TRBV6-8 with TRBJ2-2, with 7 bases identical to TRBD2. The CDR3 consists of 17 residues. Looked up from germline, CDR1 is MNHGY and CDR2 is SAAAGT. The junction had 15 bases not matched to a gene; V was cut back by 9 bases and J by 2 bases. CDR3 nucleotides: TGTGCCAGTCCCGGGGGGAATAGGGAAGAAAACACCGGGGAGCTGTTTTTT. This gives the protein CASPGGNREENTGELFF.

This clone appeared a few times. This chain joins TRBV6-6 and TRBJ1-6; D is unresolved. This CDR3 has 13 residues. Looked up from germline, CDR1 is MNHNY and CDR2 is SVGAGI (reference sequence). Trimming stripped 6 bases from V and 7 bases from J, with 10 bases between. The CDR3 nucleotides are TGTGCCAGCAGGAACAGCTACAATTCACCCCTCCACTTT. This gives the protein CASRNSYNSPLHF.

As concerns this clone: Additional DNA sequences in this sample encode the identical CDR3. The chain carries TRBV5-1 and TRBJ2-3; D is unclear. The germline V gene has CDR1 SGHRS and CDR2 YFSETQ. Trimming cost V 7 bases and J 6 bases, with 18 bases left between them. CDR3 length: 14 residues. CDR3 sequence: CASGDWADEDTQYF. CDR3 sequence (DNA): TGCGCCAGCGGCGATTGGGCTGATGAGGATACGCAGTATTTT.

The gene calls are TRBV19 and TRBJ2-1, with a tentative D call TRBD2 (5 bases). The V gene's germline CDR1 is LNHDA and CDR2 SQIVND (reference sequence). This CDR3 is 11 amino acids long. Trimming took off 9 bases at V and 7 bases at J, with 10 bases between the two ends. CDR3 sequence (DNA): TGTGCCAGCGGACTCTCGAATGAGCAGTTCTTC. Residues: CASGLSNEQFF.

The chain joins TRBV6-5 to TRBJ2-7; 8 bases align to TRBD1. V lost 4 bases, J lost 3 bases, and 5 bases stayed unmatched. CDR1 and CDR2 from the germline V gene are MNHEY and SVGAGI. The CDR3 totals 14 residues. The CDR3 spells CASSSGQGLYEQYF. Written as DNA, the CDR3 is TGTGCCAGCAGTTCAGGACAGGGACTCTACGAGCAGTACTTC.

The V call is TRBV5-5, the J call TRBJ2-7, with 10 bases aligning to TRBD1. The ends lost 7 bases at V and 2 bases at J; junction bases unmatched: 6. The CDR3 runs to 14 residues. The germline V gene encodes CDR1 SGHKS and CDR2 YYEKEE (reference sequence). The CDR3 spells CASGRQGATYEQYF. The CDR3 region has the DNA TGTGCCAGCGGTAGACAGGGGGCAACCTACGAGCAGTACTTC.

This chain joins TRBV6-4 and TRBJ2-1, with 8 nucleotides matching TRBD1. The germline CDR1 and CDR2 sequences are MRHNA and SNTAGT. The CDR3 has 15 amino acids. After removal of 11 bases from V and 4 bases from J, the junction contained 13 bases not matched to a gene. CDR3 residues: CALPLGQGWYNEQFF. In nucleotides, the CDR3 is TGTGCCTTACCTCTCGGACAGGGTTGGTACAATGAGCAGTTCTTC.

The rearrangement joins TRBV27 to TRBJ2-7; possible D gene TRBD1, 5 bases. The J call is in doubt because the DNA end fits TRBJ2-1 better. The germline gives CDR1 MNHEY, CDR2 SMNVEV (reference sequence). This CDR3 is built from 16 residues. CDR3 protein: CASSLSLKGLGNEQFF. The CDR3 region has the DNA TGTGCCAGCAGTTTATCCCTGAAGGGGCTAGGTAACGAGCAGTTCTTC.

Comment on this clone: The identical CDR3 is also encoded by other nucleotide sequences in the sample. V gene TRBV28 combines with J gene TRBJ2-3; maybe TRBD2 (6 bases). Germline values: CDR1 MDHEN, CDR2 SYDVKM. The CDR3 runs 13 residues. With 6 bases removed from V and 0 bases from J, the gap between germline ends came to 7 bases. The CDR3 loop is CASSSGSTDTQYF. The CDR3 bases are TGTGCCAGCAGCAGCGGGAGCACAGATACGCAGTATTTT.

This chain connects TRBV25-1 to TRBJ1-1, with D unclear. The CDR3 covers 15 residues. Trimming pared 7 bases from V and 5 bases from J, leaving 20 bases between. Germline lookup yields CDR1 MGHDK and CDR2 SYGVNS. For the CDR3, the DNA is TGTGCCAGCATCTCAAAGGTAGGAGGACCAACTGAAGCTTTCTTT. It is translated as CASISKVGGPTEAFF.

This clone was counted between two and nine times. The V call is TRBV19, the J call TRBJ1-4, with D maybe TRBD1 (6 bases). Deletions cut 6 bases from V and 5 bases from J, with 16 bases between. CDR1 LNHDA and CDR2 SQIVND come from the germline V gene (reference sequence). There are 15 residues in the CDR3. In DNA form, the CDR3 reads TGTGCCAGTAGCCTACTCGGGCAGGGGAATGAAAAACTGTTTTTT. It is translated as CASSLLGQGNEKLFF.

This chain links TRBV7-6 with TRBJ2-7; D might be TRBD1 (6 bases). Germline V lookup: CDR1 SGHVS, CDR2 FNYEAQ. The CDR3 covers 16 residues. V gave up 3 bases and J gave up 6 bases, with 21 bases separating them. The chain's CDR3 is CASSFTPGQPRIEQYF. The CDR3 DNA reads TGTGCCAGCAGCTTTACCCCGGGACAACCCAGAATCGAGCAGTACTTC.

This clone appeared a single time. The chain links TRBV18 to TRBJ2-7, with TRBD2 identical over 12 bases. CDR1 KGHSH and CDR2 LQKENI come from the germline V gene. Losses at the gene ends were 5 bases for V and 4 bases for J; bases not matched to a gene: 9. This CDR3 has 16 amino acids. CDR3 loop: CASSEATTSGGYEQYF. For the CDR3, the DNA is TGTGCCAGCTCAGAAGCAACAACTAGCGGGGGGTACGAGCAGTACTTC.

The chain uses TRBV7-8 and TRBJ2-3, with D perhaps matching TRBD2 (5 bases). Germline loops: CDR1 SGHVS, CDR2 FQNEAQ. Between the trimmed V and J ends, which lost 5 bases and 1 base, there was a span of 7 bases. This CDR3 comprises 13 residues. This chain's CDR3 is CASSRGRTDTQYF. CDR3 nucleotide sequence: TGTGCCAGCAGCCGAGGGCGCACAGATACGCAGTATTTT.

The genes are TRBV7-9 and TRBJ1-4; TRBD1 might be the D (6 bases). Trimming took off 1 base at V and 8 bases at J, with 11 bases between the two ends. Germline assignment: CDR1 SEHNR and CDR2 FQNEAQ (reference sequence). CDR3 length equals 14 residues. The CDR3 DNA follows: TGTGCCAGCAGCTTAGAGCAGGGGATCGAAAAACTGTTTTTT. It translates to CASSLEQGIEKLFF.